This entry concerns a single T cell receptor (beta chain). Its antigen is not identified. Trimming cost V 6 bases and J 0 bases; bases outside gene matches: 13. Germline CDR1 and CDR2: MDHEN and SYDVKM. The CDR3 contains 19 residues. This sample stems from a study of CD8 T cells in ankylosing spondylitis. TCRdb re-derived calls from the 5' RACE reads in MiXCR, one entry per CDR3 protein. The sample lists about 500,000 distinct CDR3 sequences; about 5.2% were seen once. Findings of the study overall: Disease-linked clones proved CD8+ and comparatively uncommon in peripheral blood. Apparently characteristic of ankylosing spondylitis blood was a TCR beta motif (under ten highly homologous variants). Previous work reported some of these motif variants in the synovial fluid and blood of reactive arthritis. Reportedly, significant enrichment of disease-linked clones occurred in matched ankylosing spondylitis synovial fluid.

This rearrangement joins TRBV28 to TRBJ2-6; 8 positions agree with TRBD1. Material: blood, either unsorted or a sorted T cell fraction (not recorded which). This sequence was found in a male donor with ankylosing spondylitis. The CDR3 DNA follows: TGTGCCAGCAGCAACCCCCGGGACAGGAAAAACTCTGGGGCCAACGTCCTGACTTTC. This sequence encodes CASSNPRDRKNSGANVLTF.